A single sample gave rise to the 3 T cell receptor beta chains below, sequenced in a study of beta chain features in type 1 diabetes. The study's findings and limits: In every one of the four CD4+ subsets, TCRB CDR3s were moderately but significantly shorter in Type 1 diabetes patients.

For these receptors, no antigen is known. The sequenced template was cDNA made from the entire isolated RNA. The assay was immunoSEQ multiplex PCR, and TCRdb's table has in-frame clones only and misses some. This table holds a few hundred thousand clones, about 13% found once. Input material: naive CD4+ T cells from blood. The receptors here all came from a woman between 18 and 30 years old with type 1 diabetes.

The V and J genes are TRBV5-6 and TRBJ2-1; weak D call: TRBD2 (6 bases). In germline, CDR1 is SGHDT, CDR2 YYEEEE. The V end was cut by 0 bases, the J end by 8 bases, with 15 bases between. This CDR3 has 15 residues. CDR3: CASSLAGGGRDEQFF. The CDR3 bases are TGTGCCAGCAGCTTGGCTGGGGGAGGAAGGGATGAGCAGTTCTTC.

Only a few counts were recorded for this clone. The junction departs from the called germline gene at one end, perhaps through a read error. The chain uses TRBV5-1 and TRBJ2-1, with 12 bases fitting TRBD2. Germline loops: CDR1 SGHRS, CDR2 YFSETQ. The CDR3 spans 17 residues. This chain's CDR3 is CASSLTLTGAGTSGLLF. The CDR3, as DNA: TGCGCCAGCAGCTTAACCTTAACAGGGGCTGGGACTAGCGGGCTGCTCTTC.

A few counts support this clone. The V call is TRBV9, the J call TRBJ2-2, with TRBD2 identical over 8 bases. CDR1 is SGDLS, CDR2 YYNGEE, per germline. This CDR3 contains 15 residues. V lost 2 bases to trimming and J lost 2 bases; unmatched junction nucleotides: 2. Here the CDR3 reads CASSVSGRNTGELFF. CDR3 in DNA: TGTGCCAGCAGCGTCAGCGGGAGAAACACCGGGGAGCTGTTTTTT.